This entry concerns a single TCR beta chain. Additional DNA sequences in this sample encode the identical CDR3. TCRdb's table, derived via immunoSEQ multiplex PCR, lists solely in-frame clones and lacks some. The top ten clones hold 30% to 40% of a sample with more than 75,000 clones, roughly 84% of them seen once. The CDR3 runs to 12 residues. The V and J ends lost 0 bases and 2 bases respectively, with 2 bases between them. Germline loops: CDR1 SGDLS, CDR2 YYNGEE. This sample is drawn from a study of control samples from healthy donors and cancer patients. This chain joins TRBV9 and TRBJ1-1; the D is unclear. Material for sequencing was PBMCs. The source of this sequence is a man between 65 and 80 years old with lung cancer. DNA for the CDR3: TGTGCCAGCAGCGTAGTAAACACTGAAGCTTTCTTT. Encoded protein: CASSVVNTEAFF.